The text below deals with one T cell receptor (beta chain). Using unique molecular identifiers, the investigators prepared the TCRbeta library. TCRdb re-called the PCR reads with MiXCR, one entry per CDR3 protein. The sample holds approximately 800,000 distinct CDR3 sequences, roughly 15% seen once. The data were obtained in a study of T-cell reconstitution after alpha-beta-depleted transplantation in children. The CDR3 has 14 amino acids. V was trimmed by 2 bases and J by 0 bases, leaving 8 bases between them. Germline CDR1 is WNHNN and CDR2 is SYGVQD (reference sequence). The source was PBMCs, mostly from graft donor cells, collected 360 days after TCRalphabeta/CD19-depleted stem cell transplant. V is TRBV10-1 and J is TRBJ2-7; a weak D match, TRBD2 (5 bases). This TCR came from a male patient aged 10-17 years who had a stem cell transplant for acute lymphoblastic leukemia, so the T cells may come from the graft donor. Here the CDR3 reads CASSEGLFSYEQYF. The CDR3 DNA sequence: TGCGCCAGCAGTGAGGGACTCTTCTCCTACGAGCAGTACTTC.